This paragraph covers one TCR beta chain sequence. The sample is drawn from a study of blood T cell repertoires in COVID-19. TCRdb keeps only in-frame clones here, not all; method: immunoSEQ multiplex PCR. The sample has some 150,000 clones; roughly nine tenths are singletons. The CDR3 is 14 amino acids. The trim removed 6 bases at V and 5 bases at J, leaving 7 bases unmatched. The germline V gene encodes CDR1 KGHSH and CDR2 LQKENI. The genes are TRBV18 and TRBJ2-5, with 9 bases identical to TRBD1. The receptor comes from a woman in her sixties with COVID-19, enrolled during active disease. The sequenced material came from peripheral blood. The CDR3 bases are TGTGCCAGCTCTACTACAGGGGGCAGGGAGACCCAGTACTTC. It codes for CASSTTGGRETQYF.